These 11 T cell receptor beta chains were sequenced from one sample in a study of tumor-infiltrating lymphocytes in localized non-small cell lung cancer. Repertoires were generated with immunoSEQ multiplex PCR, while TCRdb's copy carries only in-frame clones and drops some. The sample lists 10,000 to 13,000 clones, about three fifths seen once, with around a tenth in the top ten. Source material: lung tumor tissue. The source is a human donor with non-small cell lung cancer.

The chain couples TRBV4-1 to TRBJ1-6, with TRBD1 identical over 9 bases. With 6 bases clipped from V and 9 bases from J, the junction kept 12 bases outside the gene matches. Per the germline V gene, CDR1 is MGHRA and CDR2 is YSYEKL. The CDR3 loop spans 16 amino acids. CDR3: CASRRIQGAGGSPLHF. CDR3 bases: TGCGCCAGCAGACGTATACAGGGGGCAGGTGGTTCACCCCTCCACTTT.

This sequence joins TRBV4-3 and TRBJ1-5, with D uncertain. V dropped 4 bases and J dropped 0 bases, with 7 bases sitting between them. Germline assignment: CDR1 LGHNA and CDR2 YSLEER. The CDR3 is 14 residues long. CDR3 sequence reads: CASSPEISNQPQHF. The CDR3 DNA follows: TGCGCCAGCAGCCCCGAGATTAGCAATCAGCCCCAGCATTTT.

The CDR3 DNA reads TGTGCCAGCAGCTTACTCAGAGCCAAAAGCTCCTACGAGCAGTACTTC. This gives the protein CASSLLRAKSSYEQYF. The chain recombines TRBV7-2 with TRBJ2-7; D is undetermined. Germline loops: CDR1 SGHTA, CDR2 FQGNSA. CDR3 size: 16 residues. V was pared by 2 bases and J by 0 bases, with 14 bases between.

In its sample, this clone was seen a few times. The V and J genes are TRBV29-1 and TRBJ1-2, with D possibly matching TRBD1 (6 bases). Germline V gives CDR1 SQVTM, CDR2 ANQGSEA. The CDR3 totals 13 residues. Trimming stripped 8 bases from V and 8 bases from J, with 21 bases between. The CDR3 region is CSIYRERGDGYTF. Written as DNA, the CDR3 is TGCAGCATATACAGGGAAAGAGGTGACGGCTACACCTTC.

The rearrangement links TRBV9 to TRBJ2-7, with D unclear. The CDR3 totals 15 residues. Germline V lookup: CDR1 SGDLS, CDR2 YYNGEE. The ends were cut back, 4 bases at V and 0 bases at J, with 14 bases in the middle. In DNA form, the CDR3 reads TGTGCCAGCAGCCAGACACCTGCGAGCTCCTACGAGCAGTACTTC. It codes for CASSQTPASSYEQYF.

This chain connects TRBV5-4 to TRBJ2-7; D is uncertain. The V gene lost 2 bases and the J gene lost 0 bases, with 9 bases spanning the gap. The CDR3 consists of 14 residues. Germline loops: CDR1 SGHNT, CDR2 YYREEE (reference sequence). The CDR3 DNA reads as TGTGCCAGCAGCTTAGGGCGGAGCTCCTACGAGCAGTACTTC. Amino acids: CASSLGRSSYEQYF.

The chain joins TRBV12-5 to TRBJ2-7; a possible D gene is TRBD1 (6 bases). The CDR3 is 15 residues long. V was shortened by 7 bases and J by 2 bases, with 18 bases between the two germline ends. Germline loops: CDR1 LGHNT, CDR2 FRNRAP. The CDR3 coding sequence is TGTGCTAGTGCCAACACCGGGACAACTCCCTACGAGCAGTACTTC. Amino acid sequence: CASANTGTTPYEQYF.

This chain joins TRBV9 and TRBJ2-1; TRBD1 matches at 10 bases. The CDR3 consists of 13 residues. V lost 5 bases, J lost 6 bases, and 2 bases stayed unmatched. CDR1 is SGDLS and CDR2 is YYNGEE in the germline V gene. CDR3 loop: CASRGTGVNEQFF. The CDR3 DNA is TGTGCCAGCAGGGGGACAGGGGTCAATGAGCAGTTCTTC. The entire variable domain, with the rest obtained from reference TRBV9 and TRBJ2-1, is as follows: DSGVTQTPKHLITATGQRVTLRCSPRSGDLSVYWYQQSLDQGLQFLIQYYNGEERAKGNILERFSAQQFPDLHSELNLSSLELGDSALYFCASRGTGVNEQFFGPGTRLTVL.

This clone is labeled medium-sized. V usage is TRBV18 and J usage is TRBJ2-5, with 7 bases matching TRBD2. Germline V gene data show CDR1 as KGHSH and CDR2 as LQKENI. The V segment lost 0 bases and the J segment 4 bases; nucleotides outside the gene matches: 5. This CDR3 region has 15 residues. DNA for the CDR3: TGTGCCAGCTCACCACCGTCGGGGGGAGGAGAGACCCAGTACTTC. As protein: CASSPPSGGGETQYF.

The gene calls are TRBV14 and TRBJ2-3, with 7 bases that match TRBD2. Unmatched junction bases numbered 15, after V lost 4 bases and J lost 5 bases. CDR3 size: 17 residues. Per the germline V gene, CDR1 is SGHDN and CDR2 is FVKESK. The CDR3 nucleotides read TGTGCCAGCAGCCCCGCCGGCGGCGGGAGTTGGGTAGATACGCAGTATTTT. It translates to CASSPAGGGSWVDTQYF.

The count of this clone is one. The chain recombines TRBV25-1 with TRBJ1-2; TRBD1 matches at 7 bases. V dropped 3 bases and J dropped 4; count of bases not matched to a gene: 8. Germline assignment: CDR1 MGHDK and CDR2 SYGVNS. The CDR3 covers 15 residues. This CDR3 reads CASSEAAGGLYGYTF. CDR3 DNA: TGTGCCAGCAGTGAGGCTGCAGGGGGACTCTATGGCTACACCTTC.